This is a list of T cell receptor beta chains from one sample in a study of neurological immune-mediated disorders. TCRdb re-called the 5' RACE reads with MiXCR, one entry per CDR3 protein. This table has tens of thousands of distinct CDR3 sequences, 3% to 3.5% appearing once. The specimen sequenced was PBMCs. Receptors were obtained from a woman aged 55-69 years with multiple sclerosis. Each CDR3 is given with its conserved first and last residue. D genes are given only for firm matches. Some rows have no size entry. The others give once, few or many, or a class for an expanded clone.

DNA,CDR3,V,J,D,size
TGTGCCACCAGTGACTCCGACACCTCCAATGAGCAGTTCTTC,CATSDSDTSNEQFF,TRBV24-1,TRBJ2-1,-,many
TGTGCCAGCAGCTTAGCCCGGGAATATGGCTACACCTTC,CASSLAREYGYTF,TRBV7-9,TRBJ1-2,-,many
TGTGCCAGCAGGATCGGCGGGGAGCTGTTTTTT,CASRIGGELFF,TRBV7-8,TRBJ2-2,-,many
TGCGCCAGCAGCCCCCGACAGGGGGCGGGTGGGACCCAGTACTTC,CASSPRQGAGGTQYF,TRBV5-1,TRBJ2-5,TRBD1,many
TGCGCCAGCAGCTTGGAGGGCCGGGCCTTCACAGATACGCAGTATTTT,CASSLEGRAFTDTQYF,TRBV5-1,TRBJ2-3,-,-
TGCGCCAGCAGTTTTCTAGCGGGGGTAAACAATGAGCAGTTCTTC,CASSFLAGVNNEQFF,TRBV5-1,TRBJ2-1,TRBD2,many
TGTGCCACCCTGAAGACAGCTAACTATGGCTACACCTTC,CATLKTANYGYTF,TRBV28,TRBJ1-2,-,many
TGTGCCAGCAGACGGAAGGGGGGGACAAAGAACACTGAAGCTTTCTTT,CASRRKGGTKNTEAFF,TRBV5-8,TRBJ1-1,-,many
TGCAGTGCTGGGACCCGGATGACTGGAAACACCATATATTTT,CSAGTRMTGNTIYF,TRBV20-1,TRBJ1-3,-,many
TGTGCCAGCAGCCGAGGGACTGACAACACCGGGGAGCTGTTTTTT,CASSRGTDNTGELFF,TRBV11-3,TRBJ2-2,-,few
TGCAGTGCTAGAGTTGGGGTCGCAGATACGCAGTATTTT,CSARVGVADTQYF,TRBV20-1,TRBJ2-3,-,many
TGCGCCAGCAGCTTGGTCGCCGGGGGAAACGAGCAGTACTTC,CASSLVAGGNEQYF,TRBV5-1,TRBJ2-7,-,many
TGTGCCAGCAGCTTCGGACTAGCGGGGGCCACCTACGAGCAGTACTTC,CASSFGLAGATYEQYF,TRBV7-9,TRBJ2-7,TRBD2,many
TGTGCCAGCAGCTCGGAGGGACATAATTCACCCCTCCACTTT,CASSSEGHNSPLHF,TRBV5-5,TRBJ1-6,-,many
TGTGCCAGCAGACCAGGCGACAGGGGGAGCACTGAAGCTTTCTTT,CASRPGDRGSTEAFF,TRBV7-9,TRBJ1-1,TRBD1,few
TGCAGTGCTAGAGCTCCGGACAGCTATACTCCCAATGAGCAGTTCTTC,CSARAPDSYTPNEQFF,TRBV20-1,TRBJ2-1,-,many
TGCGCCAGCAGCTTGGGGTGGCGGGGGGGCCACAATGAGCAGTTCTTC,CASSLGWRGGHNEQFF,TRBV5-1,TRBJ2-1,TRBD2,many
TGTGCCAGCAGTTTAGCGGACAGGAATTCGGGGGAGCTGTTTTTT,CASSLADRNSGELFF,TRBV12-3/TRBV12-4,TRBJ2-2,TRBD1,many
TGCGCCAGCATCCTCACTAGCGGAGGCTCCTACGAGCAGTACTTC,CASILTSGGSYEQYF,TRBV5-1,TRBJ2-7,TRBD2,many
TGCGCCAGCAGCTTGGTGGCTAGCGGGGAAGAGACCCAGTACTTC,CASSLVASGEETQYF,TRBV5-1,TRBJ2-5,TRBD2,many
TGTGCCAGCAGGCCCTCGGGGGGCGCTGGAAACACCATATATTTT,CASRPSGGAGNTIYF,TRBV14,TRBJ1-3,-,many
TGCGCCAGCAGCCCCTCCCCCGGGACAGATATATACCTGAACGGAAAACTGTTTTTT,CASSPSPGTDIYLNGKLFF,TRBV5-1,TRBJ1-4,TRBD1,many
TGCGCCAGCAGCTTGGTTCAGTCCTCCTACAATGAGCAGTTCTTC,CASSLVQSSYNEQFF,TRBV5-1,TRBJ2-1,-,many
TGTGCCAGCAGCGTAGATTCGGATACGCAGTATTTT,CASSVDSDTQYF,TRBV9,TRBJ2-3,-,many
TGCGCCAGCAGCGGCCAACCTAGCGGGGGGGCTAGCTATGAGCAGTTCTTC,CASSGQPSGGASYEQFF,TRBV5-1,TRBJ2-1,TRBD2,many
TGCGCCAGCAGCTTGGCAGGGGGGGTTGGCACTGAAGCTTTCTTT,CASSLAGGVGTEAFF,TRBV5-1,TRBJ1-1,TRBD1,many
TGCGCCAGCAGAGGGACAGACCCCTATGGCTACACCTTC,CASRGTDPYGYTF,TRBV5-1,TRBJ1-2,TRBD1,many
TGCAGTGCCACCCGACAGGGGGGGCCCCATGAGCAGTTCTTC,CSATRQGGPHEQFF,TRBV20-1,TRBJ2-1,TRBD1,many
TGTGCCAGCAGCGTAGTTGACCTGTACAATGAGCAGTTCTTC,CASSVVDLYNEQFF,TRBV9,TRBJ2-1,-,few
TGCAGTGCTACCGACCTTACGAACACCGGGGAGCTGTTTTTT,CSATDLTNTGELFF,TRBV20-1,TRBJ2-2,-,many
TGCGCCAGCAGCAAAACTCCCAACTCCTACGAGCAGTACTTC,CASSKTPNSYEQYF,TRBV4-1,TRBJ2-7,-,many
TGTGCCAGCTCACCACTCGAGGGGAACACTGAAGCTTTCTTT,CASSPLEGNTEAFF,TRBV18,TRBJ1-1,-,many
TGCGCCAGCAGCTTCCCTATGATGAATGAGCAGTTCTTC,CASSFPMMNEQFF,TRBV5-1,TRBJ2-1,-,many
TGTGCCAGCAGCTTTAGGGACACCGGGTCCTACGAGCAGTACTTC,CASSFRDTGSYEQYF,TRBV5-5,TRBJ2-7,-,many
TGTGCCAGCAGTTTAATCGGAGGGGGCTACACCTTC,CASSLIGGGYTF,TRBV12-3/TRBV12-4,TRBJ1-2,-,many
TGTGCCAGCAGGAAGACAGGGGGCCCCCCTGCCGGCTACACCTTC,CASRKTGGPPAGYTF,TRBV12-3/TRBV12-4,TRBJ1-2,TRBD1,many
TGCAGTGCTAGAGCTCGCCGCAGGAACACCGGGGAGCTGTTTTTT,CSARARRRNTGELFF,TRBV20-1,TRBJ2-2,-,many
TGTGCCAGCTCCCTACAGGGGGCCAAGTGGAATGAGCAGTTCTTC,CASSLQGAKWNEQFF,TRBV9,TRBJ2-1,TRBD1,many
TGTGCCAGCAGTTCCGGGACAGGGTTTAATGAGCAGTTCTTC,CASSSGTGFNEQFF,TRBV2,TRBJ2-1,TRBD1,many
TGTGCCAGCAGCCCCCCGGGACAGAACTTATACAATGAGCAGTTCTTC,CASSPPGQNLYNEQFF,TRBV7-2,TRBJ2-1,TRBD1,many
TGCAGTGCTAGCGGTAGGGTTGGGTATGGCTACACCTTC,CSASGRVGYGYTF,TRBV20-1,TRBJ1-2,-,many
TGTGCCAGCAGTTACTCGATTGGGGGTACTAATGAAAAACTGTTTTTT,CASSYSIGGTNEKLFF,TRBV6-5,TRBJ1-4,-,-
TGCAGTGCCCAGGGATCCAGCGGGGAGCTGTTTTTT,CSAQGSSGELFF,TRBV20-1,TRBJ2-2,-,many
TGCGCCAGCAGCCCACAGAGGACCGGGGAGCTGTTTTTT,CASSPQRTGELFF,TRBV4-1,TRBJ2-2,-,many
TGTGCCAGCAGCCAACCCTCCAGGGGCTTAAGCGGAGCATACGAGCAGTACTTC,CASSQPSRGLSGAYEQYF,TRBV4-2,TRBJ2-7,-,many
TGTGCCAGCAGCAAAACAGGGGGGGTCACTGAAGCTTTCTTT,CASSKTGGVTEAFF,TRBV3-1,TRBJ1-1,TRBD1,medium-sized
TGCAGTGCGGACGGACTAGCGGGGGGCGGAAAAGAGACCCAGTACTTC,CSADGLAGGGKETQYF,TRBV20-1,TRBJ2-5,TRBD2,many
TGTGCCAGCAGTTACTCGAGGGGTCGGGGACTAGCCAAGCCCTACGAGCAGTACTTC,CASSYSRGRGLAKPYEQYF,TRBV6-6,TRBJ2-7,TRBD2,many
TGTGCCAGCCGTTCGGGGGGTAGGCAACGATACAATGAGCAGTTCTTC,CASRSGGRQRYNEQFF,TRBV27,TRBJ2-1,TRBD2,many
TGCAGTGCCGAGGGGACTAGCGGGGGAGGGGAGACCCAGTACTTC,CSAEGTSGGGETQYF,TRBV20-1,TRBJ2-5,TRBD2,many
TGTGCCAGCAGTTTCCAGGGGAACTACGAGCAGTACTTC,CASSFQGNYEQYF,TRBV12-3/TRBV12-4,TRBJ2-7,-,many
TGCGCCAGCAGCTTGGCTCTAGGGCTAGCGGGGGGCACGGAGCAGTTCTTC,CASSLALGLAGGTEQFF,TRBV5-1,TRBJ2-1,TRBD2,many
TGTGCCTGGGACGGGGGGCGCAATCAGCCCCAGCATTTT,CAWDGGRNQPQHF,TRBV30,TRBJ1-5,-,many
TGCAGTGCTCCTTCGGACCGTTACGAGCAGTACTTC,CSAPSDRYEQYF,TRBV20-1,TRBJ2-7,-,medium-sized
TGTGCCAGCAGCGCCGCAGGGGGAGTCGTCGATGAGCAGTTCTTC,CASSAAGGVVDEQFF,TRBV7-9,TRBJ2-1,TRBD1,many
TGTGCCAGCAGCTTTGGATCGCGAGAGACCCAGTACTTC,CASSFGSRETQYF,TRBV7-7,TRBJ2-5,-,many
TGCAGTGCTAGAGCCTCTTTGGATACGCAGTATTTT,CSARASLDTQYF,TRBV20-1,TRBJ2-3,-,-
TGTGCCAGCGTCCGAACGATGAACACTGAAGCTTTCTTT,CASVRTMNTEAFF,TRBV28,TRBJ1-1,-,medium-sized
TGCAGTGCTAGAGATCACCGGGGGAGGATGGATACGCAGTATTTT,CSARDHRGRMDTQYF,TRBV20-1,TRBJ2-3,-,-
TGTGCCAGCAGTGAAAGACTAGCGGGGCTAGGAGAGACCCAGTACTTC,CASSERLAGLGETQYF,TRBV6-1,TRBJ2-5,TRBD2,many